Shown below are 11 T cell receptor beta chains from a single sample sequenced in a study of blood T cell repertoires in COVID-19. TCRdb's table, derived via immunoSEQ multiplex PCR, lists solely in-frame clones and lacks some. Of under 150,000 clones in the sample, around 83% are singletons; the top ten hold roughly 4.5%. The sample taken for sequencing was peripheral blood. Receptors originate from a human donor in a cohort sampled during active COVID-19.

The chain carries TRBV5-1 and TRBJ2-6; D is uncertain. Germline V gene lookup returns CDR1 SGHRS and CDR2 YFSETQ. The CDR3 is 16 residues long. V was cut by 1 base and J by 2 bases, with 10 bases left in between. The CDR3 spells CASSLSAQAGANVLTF. The CDR3 DNA reads as TGCGCCAGCAGCTTGTCGGCGCAGGCTGGGGCCAACGTCCTGACTTTC.

The J gene is TRBJ2-3, the V gene TRBV10-3; 7 nucleotides line up with TRBD1. J lost 2 bases, V lost 6 bases, and 8 bases had no gene match. In germline, CDR1 is ENHRY, CDR2 SYGVKD. The CDR3 runs 15 residues. CDR3 sequence reads: CAIRTTGFVTDTQYF. As DNA, the CDR3 is TGTGCCATCAGGACGACAGGGTTCGTCACAGATACGCAGTATTTT.

The J gene is TRBJ2-7, the V gene TRBV10-3; D is possibly TRBD2 (6 bases). CDR1 ENHRY and CDR2 SYGVKD come from the germline V gene. CDR3 length equals 11 residues. Trimming stripped 4 bases from V and 10 bases from J, with 11 bases between. The CDR3 bases are TGTGCCATCAGTGCTGGCGGGACTCAGTACGTC. Translated, it gives CAISAGGTQYV.

The CDR3 spells CASSPRGSGETQYF. CDR3 bases: TGTGCCAGCTCACCCCGGGGGTCAGGGGAGACCCAGTACTTC. This chain joins TRBV18 and TRBJ2-5; D may be TRBD2 (6 bases). The V gene lost 3 bases and the J gene lost 5 bases, with 13 bases spanning the gap. The CDR3 is 14 amino acids. CDR1 and CDR2 from the germline V gene are KGHSH and LQKENI.

The rearrangement links TRBV7-2 to TRBJ2-3; perhaps TRBD2 as D (5 bases). There are 14 residues in the CDR3. Germline V CDR1 and CDR2: SGHTA, FQGNSA. V shed 7 bases and J shed 5 bases, with 16 bases lying between them. CDR3 bases: TGTGCCAGCACCCGGGCCGCCGGGAAAGATACGCAGTATTTT. Its protein is CASTRAAGKDTQYF.

The rearrangement links TRBV5-4 to TRBJ2-6, with a weak D call TRBD1 (6 bases). V was shortened by 6 bases and J by 2 bases, with 12 bases between the two germline ends. Per germline, CDR1 SGHNT and CDR2 YYREEE (reference sequence). This CDR3 spans 15 amino acids. CDR3 in DNA: TGTGCCAGCACCTATGGGGGCCCTGGGGCCAACGTCCTGACTTTC. It codes for CASTYGGPGANVLTF.

The chain recombines TRBV18 with TRBJ1-1; D is undetermined. The CDR3 runs 14 residues. V was cut by 3 bases and J by 1 base, with 9 bases left in between. Germline CDR1 KGHSH, CDR2 LQKENI. The CDR3 reads CASSPSLANTEAFF. CDR3 nucleotide sequence: TGTGCCAGCTCACCCAGTCTGGCGAACACTGAAGCTTTCTTT.

This clone was seen a handful of times. The chain has TRBV7-6 and TRBJ2-2; 9 nucleotides align to TRBD2. The CDR3 extends over 16 amino acids. V dropped 1 base and J dropped 6; count of bases not matched to a gene: 6. Germline CDR1 SGHVS, CDR2 FNYEAQ. The CDR3 DNA is TGTGCCAGCAGCTTAGTTGGGAGCGGGAGGTCCGGGGAGCTGTTTTTT. This codes for CASSLVGSGRSGELFF.

The rearrangement links TRBV18 to TRBJ2-2; 12 bases agree with TRBD2. V lost 8 bases to trimming and J lost 4 bases; unmatched junction nucleotides: 17. The germline V gene has CDR1 KGHSH and CDR2 LQKENI. This CDR3 is built from 19 residues. The CDR3 sequence: CASASIRTSGKRGTGELFF. The CDR3 DNA follows: TGTGCCAGCGCCTCAATCAGGACTAGCGGGAAGAGAGGCACCGGGGAGCTGTTTTTT.

The chain is built from TRBV5-1 and TRBJ2-2; 8 bases align to TRBD2. The V and J ends lost 4 bases and 5 bases, in that order; junction bases with no gene match: 13. This CDR3 comprises 17 residues. The germline V gene has CDR1 SGHRS and CDR2 YFSETQ. The CDR3 sequence: CASSETGTRVGTGELFF. CDR3 sequence (DNA): TGCGCCAGCAGCGAAACCGGGACTAGAGTAGGTACCGGGGAGCTGTTTTTT.

The V and J genes are TRBV28 and TRBJ2-5; D is undetermined. Germline V lookup: CDR1 MDHEN, CDR2 SYDVKM. Trimming pared 4 bases from V and 7 bases from J, leaving 10 bases between. The length of the CDR3 is 12 residues. The CDR3 nucleotides read TGTGCCAGCAGTTCCCTCCCTCCGACCCAGTACTTC. It codes for CASSSLPPTQYF.